What follows are 12 T cell receptor beta chains derived from one specimen sequenced in a study of blood T cells in healthy people across ages. Combining a sample-barcoded 5' primer with a J-beta primer mix, a second PCR ran for roughly 7 to 12 cycles. TCRdb analysed the 5' RACE reads with MiXCR anew, one entry per CDR3 protein. The table shows approximately 800,000 distinct CDR3 sequences, with around three fifths occurring only once. The sequencing input was blood. The receptors here all came from a man aged 40-50 years in good health.

This rearrangement joins TRBV16 to TRBJ1-5, with 7 nucleotides matching TRBD1. The V gene's germline CDR1 is KGHSY and CDR2 FQNENV. The CDR3 contains 16 residues. The V segment lost 4 bases and the J segment 6 bases; nucleotides outside the gene matches: 12. CDR3 sequence: CASSRNPVTGLQPQHF. In nucleotides, the CDR3 is TGTGCCAGCAGCCGAAACCCGGTGACAGGGCTTCAGCCCCAGCATTTT.

This chain joins TRBV7-9 and TRBJ1-1; no clear D gene. Trimming shortened V by 5 bases and J by 7 bases, and 11 bases separated the two germline ends. Germline CDR1 reads SEHNR; CDR2 reads FQNEAQ (reference sequence). The CDR3 extends over 12 amino acids. CDR3 sequence (DNA): TGTGCCAGCAGCGCTCAACTGGGTGAAGCTTTCTTT. Translated, it gives CASSAQLGEAFF.

This clonotype was counted between two and nine times. V gene TRBV6-1 combines with J gene TRBJ1-5; weak D call: TRBD1 (5 bases). Germline CDR1 and CDR2: MNHNS and SASEGT. The length of the CDR3 is 18 residues. The V end was cut by 6 bases, the J end by 1 base, with 22 bases between. The DNA for the CDR3 is TGTGCCAGCAGCCCCAGGACATGGATGAGTAGAAGCAATCAGCCCCAGCATTTT. It codes for CASSPRTWMSRSNQPQHF.

The table lists this clonotype with a few counts. This chain joins TRBV4-3 and TRBJ2-3; TRBD1 or TRBD2 may be the D gene (5 bases each). CDR1 is LGHNA and CDR2 is YSLEER in the germline V gene. The CDR3 runs 15 residues. Trimming left V 0 bases short and J 1 base short, with 8 bases between. DNA for the CDR3: TGCGCCAGCAGCCAAGAGTGGGGACGCACAGATACGCAGTATTTT. It yields the protein CASSQEWGRTDTQYF.

This clonotype was picked up one time. The chain couples TRBV12-3 or TRBV12-4 to TRBJ2-5; D remains unclear. The CDR3 loop spans 11 amino acids. Trimming took off 8 bases at V and 5 bases at J, with 9 bases between the two ends. CDR3 residues: CASGVMETQYF. The DNA of the CDR3 is TGTGCCAGCGGGGTTATGGAGACCCAGTACTTC.

This clonotype was counted only a few times. The J gene is TRBJ1-2, the V gene TRBV4-2; no definite D call. The CDR3 loop spans 17 amino acids. Germline assignment: CDR1 LGHNA and CDR2 YNFKEQ. V was clipped by 0 bases and J by 0 bases, with 14 bases between them. CDR3 nucleotides: TGTGCCAGCAGCCAAGACGGGTCGGAGTATCCTAACTATGGCTACACCTTC. Amino acid sequence: CASSQDGSEYPNYGYTF.

The CDR3 loop is CASSLGRLGAPRETQYF. The CDR3 region has the DNA TGTGCCAGCAGCTTGGGGAGGTTAGGGGCGCCCCGTGAGACCCAGTACTTC. The chain recombines TRBV5-6 with TRBJ2-5, with D perhaps being TRBD1 or TRBD2 (5 bases each). Germline-derived CDR1 and CDR2 are SGHDT and YYEEEE. The CDR3 has 17 amino acids. Deletions cut 0 bases from V and 5 bases from J, with 20 bases between.

This clonotype was seen more than once but under ten times. The chain couples TRBV10-3 to TRBJ1-2; D is uncertain. V was trimmed by 7 bases and J by 0 bases, leaving 15 bases between them. In germline, CDR1 is ENHRY, CDR2 SYGVKD. This CDR3 region has 15 residues. For the CDR3, the DNA is TGTGCCATCATCCTTTGGCGTATAGCTAACTATGGCTACACCTTC. Translation: CAIILWRIANYGYTF.

This chain joins TRBV27 and TRBJ1-2; TRBD1 matches at 8 bases. CDR1 and CDR2 from the germline V gene are MNHEY and SMNVEV (reference sequence). After removal of 4 bases from V and 7 bases from J, the junction contained 8 bases not matched to a gene. The CDR3 loop spans 14 amino acids. The CDR3: CASSSPAGGSGYTF. Written as DNA, the CDR3 is TGTGCCAGCAGTTCTCCGGCAGGGGGCTCTGGCTACACCTTC.

The CDR3 region is CASSQEPYGELFF. The CDR3 DNA follows: TGCGCCAGCAGCCAAGAGCCATACGGGGAGCTGTTTTTT. V gene TRBV4-3 combines with J gene TRBJ2-2; no definite D call. Trimming left V 0 bases short and J 7 bases short, with 6 bases between. The CDR3 consists of 13 residues. The germline V gene encodes CDR1 LGHNA and CDR2 YSLEER.

This chain connects TRBV28 to TRBJ2-3, with TRBD2 identical over 9 bases. The CDR3 length is 17 residues. Germline trimming cut 4 bases from V and 0 bases from J; bases unmatched to any gene: 8. Germline lookup yields CDR1 MDHEN and CDR2 SYDVKM. In nucleotides, the CDR3 is TGTGCCAGCAGTTCCGAGGAGCTAGCGGGAAGCACAGATACGCAGTATTTT. Translated: CASSSEELAGSTDTQYF.

V usage is TRBV9 and J usage is TRBJ2-3; unclear D gene. The V and J ends lost 0 bases and 2 bases respectively, with 10 bases between them. Germline V lookup: CDR1 SGDLS, CDR2 YYNGEE. The CDR3 has 15 residues. The CDR3 here is CASSVEGDPTDTQYF. CDR3 nucleotide sequence: TGTGCCAGCAGCGTAGAGGGTGATCCCACAGATACGCAGTATTTT. Together with reference TRBV9 and TRBJ2-3, the CDR3 gives the full variable domain: DSGVTQTPKHLITATGQRVTLRCSPRSGDLSVYWYQQSLDQGLQFLIQYYNGEERAKGNILERFSAQQFPDLHSELNLSSLELGDSALYFCASSVEGDPTDTQYFGPGTRLTVL.